The following is a TCR beta chain sequence with its context. No cognate antigen has been identified for it. It has no much larger one-base neighbor in the sample; base qualities were not kept. The data stem from a study of OX40 agonist ivuxolimab in advanced cancers. Background for the entire study: Ivuxolimab was a fully human IgG2 agonistic monoclonal antibody targeting the costimulatory receptor OX40 (CD134). Intravenous ivuxolimab was administered to patients every 2 weeks at six dose levels: 0.01, 0.1, 0.3, 1.5, 3 and 10 mg/kg. Of the approximately 54 dose-escalation patients, hepatocellular carcinoma was present in roughly 19, melanoma in some 15, renal cell carcinoma in 9 and head and neck cancer in 9. In the dose-escalation cohort, 82.7% of patients were male, and the mean age was roughly 60 years, with a range of about 23 to 90. Patients were allowed to have had prior anti-PD-1, anti-PD-L1 or anti-CTLA-4 therapy, and 40% of the dose-escalation patients had previously received checkpoint inhibitors. Partial responses occurred in three dose-escalation patients, of whom one had hepatocellular carcinoma and two had cutaneous melanoma. The purpose of peripheral TCRbeta sequencing was to test whether ivuxolimab changed TCR sequence diversity and led to clonal T-cell expansion. The paper reports the monotherapy dose-escalation portion (N of about 54 patients) of the phase I ivuxolimab trial. What the research found in general, with its limitations: At doses of 0.1 to 3.0 mg/kg, clonal expansion of both CD4+ and CD8+ blood T cells was observed from baseline to week 6. On average, CD8+ T cells showed more expanded clones than CD4+ T cells after ivuxolimab. Low levels of normalized T-cell clonal expansion were also seen in some patients who did not respond. The antigen specificity of the clonally expanded peripheral T cells was not determined. In the 0.1-3.0 mg/kg groups, partial responders were among the patients with the lowest normalized peripheral clonal expansion, particularly in CD8+ T cells.

Genomic DNA was isolated from the sorted cells so that the TCRbeta CDR3 region could be sequenced. TCRbeta CDR3 regions were sequenced using the immunoSEQ Assay. TCRdb re-hosts the immuneACCESS table, in-frame sequences only. Its copies lack some clones; in the studies checked, an unresolved V gene accounts for under half of them, and the cause for the rest is not known. The sample data list some 48,000 clones, and around 87% of these were observed just once. Clones ranked in the top ten supply around 2% of the sample. Inclusive of the bounding cysteine and phenylalanine, the CDR3 is 14 residues long. Solely the CDR3 DNA is kept, with 42 bases framed from the first base. Based on the germline V gene, the CDR1 and CDR2 sequences are SGHDN and FVKESK. V gives up 3 bases and J gives up 6 bases, and the segment between their germline ends measures 14 bases. Patients with autoimmune disease history or receiving systemic immunosuppression were excluded from the trial. Peripheral blood for TCR sequencing was drawn from every dose cohort at baseline, at cycle 4 day 1 and at cycle 7 day 1. Samples came from an open-label, multicenter, first-in-human phase I dose-escalation trial of ivuxolimab. The trial enrolled adults with locally advanced or metastatic head and neck squamous cell, hepatocellular, melanoma or renal cell carcinoma. Before TCR sequencing, CD4+ T cells and CD8+ T cells from peripheral blood were sorted into separate populations.

Sample: CD4+ or CD8+ T cells sorted from blood, taken in a trial of the OX40 agonist ivuxolimab. The source of this sequence is an adult with an advanced solid tumor such as melanoma, head and neck, liver or kidney cancer. The rearranged segments are TRBV14 and TRBJ1-1, with the D gene uncertain. The CDR3 protein sequence reads: CASSHSGPRAEAFF. The bases read TGTGCCAGCAGCCACTCCGGGCCCCGGGCTGAAGCTTTCTTT.